These T cell receptor beta chains were read from a single sample in a study of T cell repertoires in cytomegalovirus infection. Using its own MiXCR run on the reads, TCRdb lists one record per CDR3 protein. The sample carries 250,000 or so distinct CDR3 sequences, about 18% recorded once. The sample consisted of CD8+ T cells from PBMCs. Every receptor here comes from a human donor in good health (CMV status not recorded). Some clones in this sample may be carry-over from other donors' samples. Both conserved end residues are part of each CDR3. D genes are given only for firm matches. Some rows mark clone size as missing; the rest say once, few, many or name a class of expanded clone.

abundance: many
v_gene: TRBV7-6
d_gene: TRBD2
j_gene: TRBJ2-1
len: 20
CDR3nt: TGTGCCAGCAGCTTAGCCGTTTGGACACTTAGCGGGGAGCCCTACAATGAGCAGTTCTTC
CDR3aa: CASSLAVWTLSGEPYNEQFF

abundance: many
v_gene: TRBV7-8
d_gene: -
j_gene: TRBJ2-1
len: 15
CDR3nt: TGTGCCAGCAGCTCAGGAGTCCAGGACTACAATGAGCAGTTCTTC
CDR3aa: CASSSGVQDYNEQFF

abundance: -
v_gene: TRBV29-1
d_gene: TRBD2
j_gene: TRBJ2-1
len: 16
CDR3nt: TGCAGCGTGATATCCCCGTTGAGCGGGGTGGGCAATGAGCAGTTCTTC
CDR3aa: CSVISPLSGVGNEQFF

abundance: many
v_gene: TRBV6-1
d_gene: -
j_gene: TRBJ1-5
len: 15
CDR3nt: TGTGCCAGCAGTGAAGAGTCAGGGGGCAATCAGCCCCAGCATTTT
CDR3aa: CASSEESGGNQPQHF

abundance: many
v_gene: TRBV29-1
d_gene: TRBD2
j_gene: TRBJ2-1
len: 17
CDR3nt: TGCAGCGTTGAGACTAGCGGGGGGTTCAGCTCCTACAATGAGCAGTTCTTC
CDR3aa: CSVETSGGFSSYNEQFF

abundance: many
v_gene: TRBV19
d_gene: TRBD1
j_gene: TRBJ1-5
len: 14
CDR3nt: TGTGCCAGTAGTGCAGGGGGCTACAATCAGCCCCAGCATTTT
CDR3aa: CASSAGGYNQPQHF

abundance: -
v_gene: TRBV20-1
d_gene: -
j_gene: TRBJ2-3
len: 13
CDR3nt: TGCAGTGCTAGTGAGACTAGCACAGATACGCAGTATTTT
CDR3aa: CSASETSTDTQYF

abundance: many
v_gene: TRBV7-2
d_gene: -
j_gene: TRBJ2-3
len: 14
CDR3nt: TGTGCCAGCAGCTTGGGGCTAATCGGAGATACGCAGTATTTT
CDR3aa: CASSLGLIGDTQYF

abundance: -
v_gene: TRBV11-2
d_gene: TRBD2
j_gene: TRBJ2-3
len: 16
CDR3nt: TGTGCCAGCAGCTTACTAAGCGGGGGGGACACAGATACGCAGTATTTT
CDR3aa: CASSLLSGGDTDTQYF

abundance: -
v_gene: TRBV19
d_gene: -
j_gene: TRBJ1-1
len: 13
CDR3nt: TGTGCCAGTAGTATTCAAGAGCGCACTGAAGCTTTCTTT
CDR3aa: CASSIQERTEAFF

abundance: many
v_gene: TRBV19
d_gene: -
j_gene: TRBJ1-1
len: 11
CDR3nt: TGTGCCAGTAGGACAGGCACTGAAGCTTTCTTT
CDR3aa: CASRTGTEAFF

abundance: few
v_gene: TRBV7-9
d_gene: -
j_gene: TRBJ2-2
len: 17
CDR3nt: TGTGCCAGCAGCTTACTCCCGGACAGGGAGGGCACCGGGGAGCTGTTTTTT
CDR3aa: CASSLLPDREGTGELFF

abundance: few
v_gene: TRBV27
d_gene: -
j_gene: TRBJ2-1
len: 13
CDR3nt: TGTGCCAGCAGTAGGTCCCCCCGGACATGGCAGTTCTTC
CDR3aa: CASSRSPRTWQFF

abundance: -
v_gene: TRBV6-1
d_gene: -
j_gene: TRBJ2-7
len: 12
CDR3nt: TGTGCCAGCTCCGGAATCTACTACGAGCAGTACTTC
CDR3aa: CASSGIYYEQYF

abundance: few
v_gene: TRBV19
d_gene: -
j_gene: TRBJ2-2
len: 13
CDR3nt: TGTGCCAGTAGTCCCACGCAGTCCGGGGAGCTGTTTTTT
CDR3aa: CASSPTQSGELFF

abundance: -
v_gene: TRBV5-5
d_gene: TRBD1
j_gene: TRBJ1-5
len: 16
CDR3nt: TGTGCCAGCAGCTTGGAACTGACAGGGATTAATCAGCCCCAGCATTTT
CDR3aa: CASSLELTGINQPQHF

abundance: few
v_gene: TRBV20-1
d_gene: -
j_gene: TRBJ1-5
len: 17
CDR3nt: TGCAGTGGAATCGACAGCTCAAGCGAAACTTTAAATCAGCCCCAGCATTTT
CDR3aa: CSGIDSSSETLNQPQHF

abundance: many
v_gene: TRBV7-6
d_gene: -
j_gene: TRBJ1-1
len: 18
CDR3nt: TGTGCCAGCAGCTTAATGGGTGCTCCGGAAAAACCCCTGAACGCAGCTTTCTTT
CDR3aa: CASSLMGAPEKPLNAAFF

abundance: -
v_gene: TRBV7-9
d_gene: TRBD1
j_gene: TRBJ2-5
len: 15
CDR3nt: TGTGCCAGCAGCTCGCGACAGGGTGAGGAAGAGACCCAGTACTTC
CDR3aa: CASSSRQGEEETQYF

abundance: -
v_gene: TRBV6-5
d_gene: TRBD1
j_gene: TRBJ1-1
len: 16
CDR3nt: TGTGCCAGCAGTTACGCCCTACAGGGGACGAACACTGAAGCTTTCTTT
CDR3aa: CASSYALQGTNTEAFF

abundance: many
v_gene: TRBV7-2
d_gene: TRBD2
j_gene: TRBJ2-1
len: 17
CDR3nt: TGTGCCAGCAGCTTCTCTTCCTGGGGGGGTCTAGACAATGAGCAGTTCTTC
CDR3aa: CASSFSSWGGLDNEQFF

abundance: once
v_gene: TRBV12-5
d_gene: TRBD2
j_gene: TRBJ2-1
len: 15
CDR3nt: TGTGCTAGTGGTTCTACTAGCGGGGGCTCCAAGGAGCAGTTCTTC
CDR3aa: CASGSTSGGSKEQFF

abundance: -
v_gene: TRBV7-6
d_gene: -
j_gene: TRBJ2-7
len: 18
CDR3nt: TGTGCCAGCAGCTCGCACACGGGACAACTCCTCCCCCTCTACGAGCAGTACTTC
CDR3aa: CASSSHTGQLLPLYEQYF

abundance: -
v_gene: TRBV27
d_gene: TRBD1
j_gene: TRBJ2-1
len: 14
CDR3nt: TGTGCCAGCAGGGGACAGGGGGGACACAATGAGCAGTTCTTC
CDR3aa: CASRGQGGHNEQFF

abundance: many
v_gene: TRBV10-3
d_gene: TRBD1
j_gene: TRBJ1-1
len: 18
CDR3nt: TGTGCCATCAGTGAGACCCACCAAATACAGGGGGTTGGGGATAAAGCTTTCTTT
CDR3aa: CAISETHQIQGVGDKAFF

abundance: many
v_gene: TRBV7-2
d_gene: -
j_gene: TRBJ2-1
len: 14
CDR3nt: TGTGCCAGCAGCTTAACAGGGTCCCTCGATGAGCAGTTCTTC
CDR3aa: CASSLTGSLDEQFF

abundance: few
v_gene: TRBV29-1
d_gene: -
j_gene: TRBJ2-1
len: 16
CDR3nt: TGCAGCGTTGAAGATCTCCCTGAAAGCTCCTACAATGAGCAGTTCTTC
CDR3aa: CSVEDLPESSYNEQFF

abundance: -
v_gene: TRBV9
d_gene: -
j_gene: TRBJ2-3
len: 14
CDR3nt: TGTGCCAGCAGCTCAAGACAGGTGTTGGATACGCAGTATTTT
CDR3aa: CASSSRQVLDTQYF

abundance: many
v_gene: TRBV11-2
d_gene: TRBD1
j_gene: TRBJ2-7
len: 15
CDR3nt: TGTGCCAGCAGCTTAGAAGGGACAGGGTCCTACGAGCAGTACTTC
CDR3aa: CASSLEGTGSYEQYF

abundance: -
v_gene: TRBV7-9
d_gene: -
j_gene: TRBJ1-2
len: 16
CDR3nt: TGTGCCAGCAGCTTAGCGAGCCGAATCGCGAACTATGGCTACACCTTC
CDR3aa: CASSLASRIANYGYTF

abundance: many
v_gene: TRBV11-2
d_gene: -
j_gene: TRBJ1-1
len: 14
CDR3nt: TGTGCCAGCAGCTTAGACAGGGGTGTGGGCGAAGCTTTCTTT
CDR3aa: CASSLDRGVGEAFF

abundance: many
v_gene: TRBV5-6
d_gene: TRBD1
j_gene: TRBJ1-5
len: 17
CDR3nt: TGTGCCAGCAGCCTGGGGACAGGCGGAGATAGCAATCAGCCCCAGCATTTT
CDR3aa: CASSLGTGGDSNQPQHF

abundance: -
v_gene: TRBV18
d_gene: -
j_gene: TRBJ2-7
len: 15
CDR3nt: TGTGCCAGCTCACTCTCAACAGGGAGGGCCTACGAGCAGTACTTC
CDR3aa: CASSLSTGRAYEQYF

abundance: many
v_gene: TRBV6-6
d_gene: -
j_gene: TRBJ2-1
len: 14
CDR3nt: TGTGCCAGCACAAGCGTTCCATGGTCGGGTGAGCAGTTCTTC
CDR3aa: CASTSVPWSGEQFF

abundance: few
v_gene: TRBV18
d_gene: -
j_gene: TRBJ1-1
len: 14
CDR3nt: TGTGCCAGCTCACTTCCGGATTCGAACACTGAAGCTTTCTTT
CDR3aa: CASSLPDSNTEAFF

abundance: few
v_gene: TRBV2
d_gene: TRBD1
j_gene: TRBJ1-2
len: 12
CDR3nt: TGTGCCAGTTGGGACAGAACCTATGGCTACACCTTC
CDR3aa: CASWDRTYGYTF

abundance: -
v_gene: TRBV20-1
d_gene: TRBD2
j_gene: TRBJ2-5
len: 15
CDR3nt: TGCAGTGCTTTCCTAGCGGGGGGCCCGGGGGAGACCCAGTACTTC
CDR3aa: CSAFLAGGPGETQYF

abundance: -
v_gene: TRBV12-5
d_gene: TRBD1
j_gene: TRBJ1-2
len: 15
CDR3nt: TGTGCTAGTGGTTTGCTCCCGGACAGGGACAATGGCTACACCTTC
CDR3aa: CASGLLPDRDNGYTF

abundance: few
v_gene: TRBV28
d_gene: TRBD2
j_gene: TRBJ2-3
len: 18
CDR3nt: TGTGCCAGCAGTAACTCGGGACTAGCGGGGGAGAGCACAGATACGCAGTATTTT
CDR3aa: CASSNSGLAGESTDTQYF

abundance: -
v_gene: TRBV7-9
d_gene: -
j_gene: TRBJ1-1
len: 12
CDR3nt: TGTGCCAGCAGCGGAGGAGCAGCGGGCGCTTTCTTT
CDR3aa: CASSGGAAGAFF

abundance: -
v_gene: TRBV12-3/TRBV12-4
d_gene: -
j_gene: TRBJ2-5
len: 14
CDR3nt: TGTGCCAGCAGTCATCTGGCGGGGTTTGAGACCCAGTACTTC
CDR3aa: CASSHLAGFETQYF